The 7 T cell receptor beta chains below all came from one sample that was sequenced in a study of CD8+CD57+ T cells in acquired aplastic anemia (dated by TCRdb to the late 2010s). Sequencing used an Illumina HiSeq 2000. Genomic DNA served as template for TCR beta VDJ combination and CDR3 sequence profiling. Clones were called with MiXCR by TCRdb after fastp trimmed the public reads at Q25, and only in-frame beta chains were retained. Each CDR3 protein gets just one entry, which takes the most common genes and DNA from the rows behind it. This sample gives 100,000 to 120,000 distinct CDR3 sequences in total; 50% to 65% of them show up just once. Under 35% of the sample lies in the top ten. The source material was sorted CD4+, CD8+, or CD8+CD57+ T cells (not recorded which) from PBMCs. These receptors were obtained from a human donor in good health, serving as a control.

V gene TRBV7-8 combines with J gene TRBJ1-5; 7 bases are shared with TRBD1. Germline values: CDR1 SGHVS, CDR2 FQNEAQ. Trimming cost V 1 base and J 0 bases; bases outside gene matches: 6. CDR3 length equals 17 residues. CDR3 sequence reads: CASSLGGQIYSNQPQHF. In DNA form, the CDR3 reads TGTGCCAGCAGCTTAGGGGGACAGATCTATAGCAATCAGCCCCAGCATTTT.

This clonotype was recorded many times. The V gene is TRBV5-1, the J gene TRBJ2-5, with TRBD2 identical over 11 bases. The CDR3 has 15 residues. V dropped 0 bases and J dropped 4; count of bases not matched to a gene: 2. The germline V gene has CDR1 SGHRS and CDR2 YFSETQ. As DNA, the CDR3 is TGCGCCAGCAGCTTGGCTAGCGGGGGGCCAGAGACCCAGTACTTC. Protein: CASSLASGGPETQYF.

This clonotype was counted between two and nine times. The chain combines TRBV25-1 with TRBJ2-1; either TRBD1 or TRBD2 may fit D (6 bases each). Trimming cost V 6 bases and J 10 bases, with 25 bases left between them. The CDR3 is 16 residues long. Germline CDR1 MGHDK, CDR2 SYGVNS. CDR3 loop: CASRAGGGPLSSEQFF. In nucleotides, the CDR3 is TGTGCCAGCAGGGCGGGTGGGGGGCCCCTCTCGAGCGAGCAGTTCTTC.

This clonotype was counted at least ten times. V is TRBV12-3 or TRBV12-4 and J is TRBJ1-5; maybe TRBD1 (6 bases). Trimming stripped 5 bases from V and 2 bases from J, with 13 bases between. The CDR3 consists of 15 residues. The CDR3 DNA sequence: TGTGCCAGCAGTCTACAGGGTTCCGGCAATCAGCCCCAGCATTTT. As protein: CASSLQGSGNQPQHF.

In nucleotides, the CDR3 is TGTGCCATCAGTCCTCGGACCTCTGGAAACACCATATATTTT. Protein: CAISPRTSGNTIYF. The gene calls are TRBV10-3 and TRBJ1-3, with D uncertain. Looked up from germline, CDR1 is ENHRY and CDR2 is SYGVKD. The V gene lost 5 bases and the J gene lost 0 bases, with 8 bases spanning the gap. The CDR3 covers 14 residues.

This clonotype was detected many times. The genes are TRBV7-9 and TRBJ2-5; D is possibly TRBD1 (6 bases). V lost 4 bases and J lost 0, with 12 bases in between. The length of the CDR3 is 15 residues. Germline V gives CDR1 SEHNR, CDR2 FQNEAQ (reference sequence). As DNA, the CDR3 is TGTGCCAGCAGCTCCCTACAGGGATACCAAGAGACCCAGTACTTC. Translated: CASSSLQGYQETQYF.

Here the CDR3 DNA reads TGTGCCATCAGTGAGAGGGGGACTAGCGGGAGTTCAGAGCAGTACTTC. Amino acids: CAISERGTSGSSEQYF. The chain couples TRBV10-3 to TRBJ2-7; 14 nucleotides align to TRBD2. Trimming removed 2 bases from V and 7 bases from J; junction bases left unmatched: 7. Germline CDR1 is ENHRY and CDR2 is SYGVKD. The CDR3 length is 16 residues.